Below, 25 T cell receptor beta chains from the same sample are listed, as sequenced in a study of cytomegalovirus exposure and HLA in healthy donors (dated by TCRdb to the late 2010s). Library generation was performed with the immunoSEQ multiplex PCR assay. A mixture of 60 forward primers for TCR Vbeta segments and 13 reverse primers for TCR Jbeta segments was used in the multiplex PCR. TCRdb took this table from immuneACCESS and kept in-frame rearrangements with V and J called. Such tables lack part of the clones; where checked against another copy, unresolved V genes explain under half of the gap, and the rest is unexplained. This sample has 180,000 or so clones in its table, and over 60% of those were observed once. Clones ranked in the top ten supply 0.65% to 0.85% of the sample. Sequences were obtained from PBMCs. The receptor set was obtained from a female donor in good health and CMV-seronegative.

The genes are TRBV18 and TRBJ1-4, with 9 bases fitting TRBD1. V lost 3 bases, J lost 4 bases, and 3 bases stayed unmatched. Germline V CDR1 and CDR2: KGHSH, LQKENI. The CDR3 contains 15 residues. The CDR3 sequence: CASSPTGQGNEKLFF. CDR3 coding DNA: TGTGCCAGCTCACCTACGGGACAGGGTAATGAAAAACTGTTTTTT.

The rearrangement links TRBV5-5 to TRBJ2-5, with 7 positions matching TRBD1. The CDR3 sequence is 17 residues long. Trimming at V came to 4 bases and at J to 6 bases, leaving 18 bases not matched to a gene. Germline V gives CDR1 SGHKS, CDR2 YYEKEE (reference sequence). CDR3 region: CASSVQTGSSTGQTQYF. In DNA, the CDR3 is TGTGCCAGCAGCGTCCAGACAGGGTCTTCAACGGGGCAGACCCAGTACTTC.

The rearrangement links TRBV6-4 to TRBJ1-6; 7 bases line up with TRBD1. CDR1 and CDR2 from the germline V gene are MRHNA and SNTAGT. This CDR3 is 16 amino acids long. V lost 7 bases and J lost 9; bases outside the gene matches: 15. CDR3 DNA sequence: TGTGCCAGCATACACTCTCGACAGGGCTGCGGTTCACCCCTCCACTTT. Its translation is CASIHSRQGCGSPLHF.

DNA of the CDR3: TGTGCCAGCAGCTTAGCGAGTAGCGGGAGGGTCACAGATACGCAGTATTTT. Residues: CASSLASSGRVTDTQYF. The chain carries TRBV7-2 and TRBJ2-3, with TRBD2 identical over 11 bases. CDR3 length: 17 residues. Germline V gene data show CDR1 as SGHTA and CDR2 as FQGNSA. V trimming: 0 bases; J trimming: 2 bases; junction bases outside the gene matches: 4.

This clone was observed a single time. The genes are TRBV10-3 and TRBJ2-5; D is undetermined. With the DNA end fitting TRBJ2-7 better, the J assignment may be wrong. Per the germline V gene, CDR1 is ENHRY and CDR2 is SYGVKD. The CDR3 is 15 residues long. The DNA of the CDR3 is TGTGCCATCAGTGAAGCTGGGCAACACTCCTACGAGCAGTACTTC. Translated: CAISEAGQHSYEQYF.

This clone occurred a few times. The rearrangement joins TRBV4-2 to TRBJ2-1; TRBD2 might be the D (5 bases). V was cut by 0 bases and J by 0 bases, with 18 bases left in between. The CDR3 covers 19 residues. Looked up from germline, CDR1 is LGHNA and CDR2 is YNFKEQ. The CDR3: CASSQEVGGAVSSYNEQFF. The CDR3 DNA sequence: TGTGCCAGCAGCCAAGAGGTAGGAGGCGCTGTTAGCTCCTACAATGAGCAGTTCTTC.

The chain joins TRBV19 to TRBJ1-4, with D tentatively TRBD1 (5 bases). V gave up 5 bases and J gave up 10 bases, with 14 bases separating them. The germline CDR1 and CDR2 sequences are LNHDA and SQIVND (reference sequence). The CDR3 covers 13 residues. CDR3 in amino acids: CASSEDSGGKLFF. CDR3 bases: TGTGCCAGTAGTGAAGACAGTGGTGGAAAACTGTTTTTT.

CDR3: CASSLGYGRIEQFF. CDR3 DNA: TGCGCCAGCAGCCTTGGTTACGGTAGAATCGAGCAGTTCTTC. This rearrangement joins TRBV5-1 to TRBJ2-1; no definite D call. The CDR3 runs 14 residues. Germline V gene data show CDR1 as SGHRS and CDR2 as YFSETQ. V lost 4 bases and J lost 10, with 18 bases in between.

This chain connects TRBV7-8 to TRBJ1-2, with D possibly being TRBD1 (5 bases). The germline V gene has CDR1 SGHVS and CDR2 FQNEAQ. CDR3 length equals 11 residues. The germline V and J ends were trimmed by 5 bases and 8 bases, with 9 bases remaining between them. CDR3 bases: TGTGCCAGCAGCCCAGGGTTAGGCTACACCTTC. It codes for CASSPGLGYTF. Combining the CDR3 with reference TRBV7-8 and TRBJ1-2 gives the whole variable domain GAGVSQSPRYKVAKRGQDVALRCDPISGHVSLFWYQQALGQGPEFLTYFQNEAQLDKSGLPSDRFFAERPEGSVSTLKIQRTQQEDSAVYLCASSPGLGYTFGSGTRLTVV.

The rearrangement joins TRBV29-1 to TRBJ2-3, with 8 nucleotides matching TRBD2. The V gene end was trimmed by 8 bases and the J gene end by 6 bases; junction bases not matched to a gene: 7. This CDR3 contains 12 residues. CDR1 and CDR2 (germline): SQVTM, ANQGSEA. The CDR3 reads CSLGGGSDTQYF. The DNA for the CDR3 is TGCAGCCTCGGGGGGGGGTCGGATACGCAGTATTTT.

The CDR3 DNA is TGTGCCACCAGCAGAGATTACGGCACAGACTCTGGAAACACCATATATTTT. Residues: CATSRDYGTDSGNTIYF. The chain links TRBV15 to TRBJ1-3, with no clear D. The ends were cut back, 0 bases at V and 0 bases at J, with 12 bases in the middle. The CDR3 runs 17 residues. CDR1 is LNHNV and CDR2 is YYDKDF in the germline V gene (reference sequence).

This chain uses TRBV5-6 with TRBJ2-5, with a tentative D call TRBD1 (6 bases). Germline CDR1 SGHDT, CDR2 YYEEEE. Trimming pared 0 bases from V and 11 bases from J, leaving 29 bases between. The CDR3 has 18 amino acids. The CDR3 DNA sequence: TGTGCCAGCAGCTTGGCGGTTAGGGACACCTCTCCCCGAGGGGAGCAGTACTTC. Translated: CASSLAVRDTSPRGEQYF.

The rearrangement links TRBV11-2 to TRBJ1-2, with D hard to call. There are 13 residues in the CDR3. CDR1 and CDR2 from the germline V gene are SGHAT and FQNNGV. V lost 2 bases and J 3 bases, leaving 7 bases between the germline ends. The CDR3 DNA reads as TGTGCCAGCAGCTTATACGGAGACTATGGCTACACCTTC. It codes for CASSLYGDYGYTF.

The V and J genes are TRBV15 and TRBJ2-7; possibly TRBD1 for D (5 bases). This CDR3 has 15 amino acids. Looked up from germline, CDR1 is LNHNV and CDR2 is YYDKDF (reference sequence). Trimming stripped 0 bases from V and 3 bases from J, with 12 bases between. The CDR3 spells CATSRDQLTGYEQYF. In DNA, the CDR3 is TGTGCCACCAGCAGAGATCAACTTACAGGCTACGAGCAGTACTTC. The whole variable domain, filled in from reference TRBV15 and TRBJ2-7, reads DAMVIQNPRYQVTQFGKPVTLSCSQTLNHNVMYWYQQKSSQAPKLLFHYYDKDFNNEADTPDNFQSRRPNTSFCFLDIRSPGLGDTAMYLCATSRDQLTGYEQYFGPGTRLTVT.

The chain uses TRBV28 and TRBJ2-7; 9 bases map to TRBD1. The CDR3 extends over 15 amino acids. Germline loops: CDR1 MDHEN, CDR2 SYDVKM. V shed 7 bases, J shed 2 bases, and the junction held 9 bases outside the gene matches. Here the CDR3 DNA reads TGTGCCAGCATGGTTGGGACAGGGAGAACCTACGAGCAGTACTTC. This codes for CASMVGTGRTYEQYF.

Points on this clone: Mismatch with germline at one junction end may stem from a read error. This chain connects TRBV29-1 to TRBJ2-4; D uncertain. CDR1 is SQVTM, CDR2 ANQGSEA, per germline. CDR3 length equals 11 residues. The CDR3 sequence: CSVVRKNSQYF. CDR3 DNA sequence: TGCAGCGTTGTTCGGAAAAACAGTCAGTACTTC.

The chain uses TRBV19 and TRBJ1-2; TRBD1 matches 7 bases. The CDR3 consists of 13 residues. Trimming at V came to 10 bases and at J to 8 bases, leaving 13 bases not matched to a gene. Germline CDR1 LNHDA, CDR2 SQIVND (reference sequence). In DNA, the CDR3 is TGTGCCACCACGACAGGGAGAGTTGGGGGCTACACCTTC. Encoded protein: CATTTGRVGGYTF.

This clone was observed a single time. V is TRBV5-1 and J is TRBJ2-5; D remains unclear. This CDR3 has 15 residues. V lost 6 bases, J lost 5 bases, and 20 bases lay in between. CDR1 is SGHRS, CDR2 YFSETQ, per germline. In nucleotides, the CDR3 is TGCGCCAGCAAGGTAGGCGGAGCCTCGTGGGAGACCCAGTACTTC. Translating gives CASKVGGASWETQYF.

This chain links TRBV7-2 with TRBJ2-5; 8 bases fit TRBD2. This CDR3 comprises 12 residues. CDR1 SGHTA and CDR2 FQGNSA come from the germline V gene. Trimming at V came to 5 bases and at J to 5 bases, leaving 1 base not matched to a gene. CDR3 nucleotides: TGTGCCAGCAGCGCTAGCGGGGAGACCCAGTACTTC. Translated, it gives CASSASGETQYF.

This chain uses TRBV6-5 with TRBJ2-5; D is unclear. Near its end, the DNA agrees better with TRBJ2-7, so the J call may be wrong. CDR1 is MNHEY, CDR2 SVGAGI, per germline. This CDR3 region has 13 residues. This CDR3 reads CASSYSRSYEQYF. CDR3 nucleotide sequence: TGTGCCAGCAGTTACTCGAGGTCCTACGAGCAGTACTTC.

This chain links TRBV4-1 with TRBJ2-1, with a weak D call TRBD2 (5 bases). The germline gives CDR1 MGHRA, CDR2 YSYEKL. The CDR3 loop spans 16 amino acids. The germline V and J ends were trimmed by 3 bases and 3 bases, with 15 bases remaining between them. Written as DNA, the CDR3 is TGCGCCAGCAGCCAGGGAGCTACTCCCCTCTACAATGAGCAGTTCTTC. This codes for CASSQGATPLYNEQFF.

This clone occurred once. The CDR3 coding sequence is TGTGCCAGCAGCTCTACAGGGCGGGAGACCCAGTACTTC. It codes for CASSSTGRETQYF. V usage is TRBV5-4 and J usage is TRBJ2-5; a possible D gene is TRBD1 (6 bases). CDR3 length: 13 amino acids. With 3 bases removed from V and 5 bases from J, the gap between germline ends came to 11 bases. Germline CDR1 reads SGHNT; CDR2 reads YYREEE (reference sequence).

In DNA, the CDR3 is TGTGCCAGCAGTTTAGGCGGGATAGCGGTGGGAGAGACCCAGTACTTC. Its translation: CASSLGGIAVGETQYF. The chain carries TRBV28 and TRBJ2-5, with a weak D call TRBD2 (6 bases). Germline lookup yields CDR1 MDHEN and CDR2 SYDVKM. This CDR3 contains 16 residues. V was clipped by 2 bases and J by 4 bases, with 17 bases between them.

The chain employs TRBV5-1 and TRBJ2-3, with D perhaps TRBD2 (6 bases). Germline V gives CDR1 SGHRS, CDR2 YFSETQ. The CDR3 covers 15 residues. The germline V and J ends were trimmed by 1 base and 2 bases, with 11 bases remaining between them. CDR3 in amino acids: CASSLSGGNTDTQYF. In DNA, the CDR3 is TGCGCCAGCAGCTTGTCGGGCGGGAACACAGATACGCAGTATTTT.

The chain uses TRBV7-8 and TRBJ2-7; TRBD1 agrees at 9 bases. V lost 4 bases and J lost 4; bases outside the gene matches: 8. In germline, CDR1 is SGHVS, CDR2 FQNEAQ. The CDR3 consists of 15 residues. DNA for the CDR3: TGTGCCAGCAGCTCCAGTCGACAGGGGGGTTACGAGCAGTACTTC. This gives the protein CASSSSRQGGYEQYF.